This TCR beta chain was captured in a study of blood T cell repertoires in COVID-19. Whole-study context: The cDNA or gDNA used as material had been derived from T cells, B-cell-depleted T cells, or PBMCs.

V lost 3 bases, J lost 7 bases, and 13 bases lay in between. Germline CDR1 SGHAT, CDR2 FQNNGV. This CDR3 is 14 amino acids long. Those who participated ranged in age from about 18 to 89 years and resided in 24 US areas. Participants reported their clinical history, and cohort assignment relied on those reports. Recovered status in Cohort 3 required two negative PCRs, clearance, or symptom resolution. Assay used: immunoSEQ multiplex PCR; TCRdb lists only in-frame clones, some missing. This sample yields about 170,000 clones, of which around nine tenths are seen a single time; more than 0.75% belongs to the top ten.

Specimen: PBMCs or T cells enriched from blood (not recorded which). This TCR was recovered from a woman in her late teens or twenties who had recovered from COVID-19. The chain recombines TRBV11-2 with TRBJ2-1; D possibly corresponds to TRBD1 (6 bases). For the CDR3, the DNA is TGTGCCAGCAGCTTCTCGGACAGTTGGAATGAGCAGTTCTTC. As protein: CASSFSDSWNEQFF.